This note documents a single T cell receptor (beta chain) sequence. Its specificity is unknown. The sample originates from a study of post-analysis software for immune sequencing data. Findings and limits, study-wide: Roughly five TRBV segments were significantly more frequent in patients than in controls. TRBV5-6, TRBV5-1 and TRBV20-1 were among these segments. Relative to controls, patients with multiple sclerosis showed significantly lower normalized Chao1 diversity. Same-batch preparations were strongly co-clustered by F measure.

This CDR3 is built from 15 residues. The V and J ends lost 6 bases and 6 bases, in that order; junction bases with no gene match: 11. CDR1 is LGHDT, CDR2 YNNKEL, per germline (reference sequence). Included in the TCR beta cDNA libraries were unique molecular identifiers. Each CDR3 protein is one row after TCRdb ran MiXCR on the PCR reads. The sample lists over 300,000 distinct CDR3 sequences; approximately 38% were seen once. Sequencing was done on a sample of blood. The chain joins TRBV3-1 to TRBJ2-1, with 7 positions matching TRBD2. This clonotype was obtained from a girl aged 10-17 years with multiple sclerosis. The CDR3 bases are TGTGCCAGCAGGTCCCAGGGCCCTAGCGGCAATGAGCAGTTCTTC. Translated: CASRSQGPSGNEQFF.